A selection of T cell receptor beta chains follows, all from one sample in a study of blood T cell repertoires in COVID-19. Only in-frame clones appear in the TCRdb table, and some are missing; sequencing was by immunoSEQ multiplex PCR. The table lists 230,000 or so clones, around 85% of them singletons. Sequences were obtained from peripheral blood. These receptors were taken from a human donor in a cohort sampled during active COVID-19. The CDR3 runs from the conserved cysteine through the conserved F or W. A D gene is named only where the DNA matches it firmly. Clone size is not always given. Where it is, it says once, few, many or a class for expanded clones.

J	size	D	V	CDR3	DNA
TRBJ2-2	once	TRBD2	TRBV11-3	CASSRLAGNTGELFF	TGTGCCAGCAGCCGACTAGCGGGAAACACCGGGGAGCTGTTTTTT
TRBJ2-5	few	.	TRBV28	CASSLEQGQETQYF	TGTGCCAGCAGTTTAGAACAGGGCCAAGAGACCCAGTACTTC
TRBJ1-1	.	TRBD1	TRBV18	CASSLGQTEAFF	TGTGCCAGCTCACTGGGACAGACCGAAGCTTTCTTT
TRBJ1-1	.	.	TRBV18	CASSPLPRLGLNTEAFF	TGTGCCAGCTCACCACTCCCCAGACTAGGGCTGAACACTGAAGCTTTCTTT
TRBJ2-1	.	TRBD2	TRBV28	CASSPRTTSGSPNEQFF	TGTGCCAGCAGTCCCCGGACCACTAGCGGGAGTCCTAATGAGCAGTTCTTC
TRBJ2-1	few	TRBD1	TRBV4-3	CASSQDGRGLEQFF	TGCGCCAGCAGCCAAGATGGCAGGGGGCTTGAGCAGTTCTTC
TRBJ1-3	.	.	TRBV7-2	CASSPDGVPGNTIYF	TGTGCCAGCAGCCCCGACGGGGTCCCCGGAAACACCATATATTTT
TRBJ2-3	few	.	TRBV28	CASTLSSTDTQYF	TGTGCCAGCACCCTTAGCAGCACAGATACGCAGTATTTT
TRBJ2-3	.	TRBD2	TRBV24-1	CATQASGTRDTQYF	TGTGCCACCCAGGCTAGCGGGACTAGAGATACGCAGTATTTT
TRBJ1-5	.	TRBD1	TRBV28	CASSPYRGDNQPQHF	TGTGCCAGCAGCCCCTACAGGGGTGACAATCAGCCCCAGCATTTT
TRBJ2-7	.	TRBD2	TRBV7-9	CASSSASGRAILYEQYF	TGTGCCAGCAGTTCGGCTAGCGGGAGGGCCATACTCTACGAGCAGTACTTC
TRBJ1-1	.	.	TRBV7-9	CASSVGGQEPFF	TGTGCCAGCAGCGTAGGGGGGCAGGAGCCTTTCTTT
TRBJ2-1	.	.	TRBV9	CASSPRHTKHNEQFF	TGTGCCAGCAGCCCCAGACACACGAAGCACAATGAGCAGTTCTTC
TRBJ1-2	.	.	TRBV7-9	CASSPQGNYGYTF	TGTGCCAGCAGCCCGCAGGGTAACTATGGCTACACCTTC
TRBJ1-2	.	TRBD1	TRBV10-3	CAISGSDRDSGGYGYTF	TGTGCCATCAGTGGATCGGACAGGGACTCGGGGGGCTATGGCTACACCTTC
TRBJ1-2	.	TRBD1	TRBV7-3	CASSPGQGPQNYGYTF	TGTGCCAGCAGCCCGGGACAGGGCCCCCAAAACTATGGCTACACCTTC
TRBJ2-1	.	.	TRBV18	CASSPQPAGKYNEQFF	TGTGCCAGCTCACCACAGCCGGCGGGAAAATACAATGAGCAGTTCTTC
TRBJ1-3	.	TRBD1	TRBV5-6	CASSLHPTRDRGNTIYF	TGTGCCAGCAGCTTGCATCCTACCCGGGACAGAGGTAACACCATATATTTT
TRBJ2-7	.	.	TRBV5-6	CASSLDSVEQYF	TGTGCCAGCAGCTTGGATTCGGTCGAGCAGTACTTC
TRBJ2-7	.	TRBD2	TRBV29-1	CSVDAGVSEQYF	TGCAGCGTTGATGCGGGAGTTAGCGAGCAGTACTTC
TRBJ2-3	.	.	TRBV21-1	CASSPGTSGDCTDTQYF	TGTGCCAGCAGCCCCGGGACTAGCGGGGACTGCACAGATACGCAGTATTTT
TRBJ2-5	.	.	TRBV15	CATSTGTIQETQYF	TGTGCCACCAGCACCGGGACAATCCAAGAGACCCAGTACTTC
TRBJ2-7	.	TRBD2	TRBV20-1	CSASSGGRASYEQYF	TGCAGTGCTAGTTCCGGCGGGAGGGCCTCCTACGAGCAGTACTTC
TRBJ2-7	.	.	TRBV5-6	CASSLGVVGTGESYEQYF	TGTGCCAGCAGCTTGGGGGTAGTTGGAACGGGAGAATCCTACGAGCAGTACTTC